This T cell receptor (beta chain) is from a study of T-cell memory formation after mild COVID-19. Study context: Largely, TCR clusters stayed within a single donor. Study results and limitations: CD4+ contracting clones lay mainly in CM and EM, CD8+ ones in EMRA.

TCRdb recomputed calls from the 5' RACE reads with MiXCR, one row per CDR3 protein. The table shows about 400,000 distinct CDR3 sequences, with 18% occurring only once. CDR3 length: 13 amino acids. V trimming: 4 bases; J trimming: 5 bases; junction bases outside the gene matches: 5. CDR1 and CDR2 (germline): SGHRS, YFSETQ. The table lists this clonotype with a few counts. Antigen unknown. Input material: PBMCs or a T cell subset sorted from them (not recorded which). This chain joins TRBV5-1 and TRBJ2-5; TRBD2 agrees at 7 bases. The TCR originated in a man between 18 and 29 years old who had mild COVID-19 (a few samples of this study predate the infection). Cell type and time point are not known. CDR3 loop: CASSPRGVETQYF. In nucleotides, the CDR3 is TGCGCCAGCAGCCCCCGGGGGGTGGAGACCCAGTACTTC.